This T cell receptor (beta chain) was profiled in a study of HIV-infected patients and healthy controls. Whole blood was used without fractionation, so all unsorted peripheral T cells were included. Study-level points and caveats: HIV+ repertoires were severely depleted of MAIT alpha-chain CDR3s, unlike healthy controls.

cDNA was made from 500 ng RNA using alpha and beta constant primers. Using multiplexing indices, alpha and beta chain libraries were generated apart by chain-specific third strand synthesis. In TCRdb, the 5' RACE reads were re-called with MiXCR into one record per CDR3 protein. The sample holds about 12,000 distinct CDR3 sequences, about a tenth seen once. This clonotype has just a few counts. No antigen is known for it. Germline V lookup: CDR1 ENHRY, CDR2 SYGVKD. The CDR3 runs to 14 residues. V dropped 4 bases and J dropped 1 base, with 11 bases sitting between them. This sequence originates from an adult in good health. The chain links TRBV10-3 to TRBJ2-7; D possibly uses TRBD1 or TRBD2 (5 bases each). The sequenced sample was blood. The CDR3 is CAISASGPSYEQYF. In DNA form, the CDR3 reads TGTGCCATCAGTGCCTCGGGACCTTCCTACGAGCAGTACTTC.